This entry concerns a single T cell receptor (beta chain). The protocol was immunoSEQ multiplex PCR, while the TCRdb copy is restricted to in-frame clones and leaves out a portion. This sample has fewer than 50,000 clones, with over 75% found just once. These data come from a study of blood T cell repertoires in COVID-19. The sequenced sample consisted of peripheral blood. This clonotype was obtained from an older man with active or convalescent COVID-19.

As DNA, the CDR3 is TGTGCAAGTCGCCCCCAGGACAGGGGCGCCCACAATGAGCAGTTCTTC. The encoded protein is CASRPQDRGAHNEQFF. The rearrangement joins TRBV12-2 to TRBJ2-1; TRBD1, the table's D call, was not compared with the DNA. TRBV12-2 is labeled a pseudogene. This CDR3 is built from 16 residues.